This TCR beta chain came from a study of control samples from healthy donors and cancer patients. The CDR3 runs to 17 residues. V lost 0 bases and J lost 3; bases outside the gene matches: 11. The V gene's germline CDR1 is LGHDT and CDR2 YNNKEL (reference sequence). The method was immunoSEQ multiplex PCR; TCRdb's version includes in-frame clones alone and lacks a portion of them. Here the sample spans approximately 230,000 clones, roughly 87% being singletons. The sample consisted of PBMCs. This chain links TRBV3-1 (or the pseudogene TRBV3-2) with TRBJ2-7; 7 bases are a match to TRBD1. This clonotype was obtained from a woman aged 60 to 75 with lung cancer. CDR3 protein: CASSQDQRTGFLYEQYF. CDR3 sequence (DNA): TGTGCCAGCAGCCAAGATCAGCGGACAGGCTTCCTCTACGAGCAGTACTTC.